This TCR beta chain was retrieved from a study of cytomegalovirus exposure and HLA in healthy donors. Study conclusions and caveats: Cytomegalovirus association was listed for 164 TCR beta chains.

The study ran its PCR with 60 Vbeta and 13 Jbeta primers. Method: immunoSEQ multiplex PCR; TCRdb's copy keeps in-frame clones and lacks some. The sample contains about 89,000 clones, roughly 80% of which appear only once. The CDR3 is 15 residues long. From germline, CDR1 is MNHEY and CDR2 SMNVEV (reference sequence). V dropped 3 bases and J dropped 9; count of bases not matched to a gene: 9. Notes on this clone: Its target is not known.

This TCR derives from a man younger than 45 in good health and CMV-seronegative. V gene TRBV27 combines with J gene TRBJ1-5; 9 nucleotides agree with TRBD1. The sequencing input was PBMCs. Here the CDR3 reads CASSLETGGLSPQHF. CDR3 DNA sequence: TGTGCCAGCAGTTTGGAGACAGGGGGACTTTCGCCCCAGCATTTT.